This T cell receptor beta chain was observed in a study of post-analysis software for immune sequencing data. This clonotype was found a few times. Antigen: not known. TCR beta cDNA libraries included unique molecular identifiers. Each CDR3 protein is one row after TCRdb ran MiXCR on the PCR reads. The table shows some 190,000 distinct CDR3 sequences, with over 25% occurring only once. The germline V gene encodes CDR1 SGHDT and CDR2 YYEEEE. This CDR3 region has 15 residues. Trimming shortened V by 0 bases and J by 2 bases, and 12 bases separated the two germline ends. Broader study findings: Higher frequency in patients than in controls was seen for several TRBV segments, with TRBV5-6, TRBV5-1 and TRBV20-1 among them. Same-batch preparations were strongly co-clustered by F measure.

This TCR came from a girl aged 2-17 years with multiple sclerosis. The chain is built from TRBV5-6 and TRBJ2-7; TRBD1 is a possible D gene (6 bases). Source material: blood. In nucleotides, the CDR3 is TGTGCCAGCAGCTTGGCCGGGGCAGGGGCCTACGAGCAGTACTTC. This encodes CASSLAGAGAYEQYF.